The 15 T cell receptor beta chains in this list originate from one sample, sequenced in a study of blood T cell repertoires in COVID-19. Assay used: immunoSEQ multiplex PCR; TCRdb lists only in-frame clones, some missing. This table has 250,000 or so clones, roughly four fifths appearing once. The sample comprised PBMCs or T cells enriched from blood (not recorded which). The receptors here all came from a middle-aged woman who had been exposed to COVID-19.

J is TRBJ1-2 and V is TRBV19; D remains unclear. V was trimmed by 3 bases and J by 7 bases, leaving 12 bases between them. This CDR3 has 13 amino acids. Looked up from germline, CDR1 is LNHDA and CDR2 is SQIVND (reference sequence). The CDR3 protein is CASSISGSSGYTF. Written as DNA, the CDR3 is TGTGCCAGTAGTATTTCGGGGTCAAGTGGCTACACCTTC.

CDR3 bases: TGTGCCAGCACTCCCGGTTCTGGAAACACCATATATTTT. Translation gives CASTPGSGNTIYF. This rearrangement joins TRBV7-8 to TRBJ1-3; the D is unclear. The CDR3 is 13 amino acids. The V gene's germline CDR1 is SGHVS and CDR2 FQNEAQ. The V and J ends lost 7 bases and 1 base respectively, with 8 bases between them.

The V and J genes are TRBV10-1 and TRBJ1-5; a possible D gene is TRBD1 (6 bases). Germline V gene lookup returns CDR1 WNHNN and CDR2 SYGVQD (reference sequence). This CDR3 has 17 amino acids. The ends were cut back, 6 bases at V and 2 bases at J, with 20 bases in the middle. The CDR3 DNA sequence: TGCGCCAGCAGCTTGACAGGACCCCACGGAGGCAATCAGCCCCAGCATTTT. This gives the protein CASSLTGPHGGNQPQHF.

The chain is built from TRBV11-2 and TRBJ2-1, with D possibly matching TRBD2 (6 bases). Germline CDR1 and CDR2: SGHAT and FQNNGV. The CDR3 loop spans 15 amino acids. V was pared by 5 bases and J by 4 bases, with 15 bases between. The CDR3 reads CASSAGRLAYNEQFF. CDR3 coding DNA: TGTGCCAGCAGCGCCGGTAGGCTAGCGTACAATGAGCAGTTCTTC. The full variable domain, its missing parts supplied by reference TRBV11-2 and TRBJ2-1, is EAGVAQSPRYKIIEKRQSVAFWCNPISGHATLYWYQQILGQGPKLLIQFQNNGVVDDSQLPKDRFSAERLKGVDSTLKIQPAKLEDSAVYLCASSAGRLAYNEQFFGPGTRLTVL.

V and J are TRBV10-2 and TRBJ2-2; D may be TRBD1 (6 bases). V lost 5 bases and J 6 bases, leaving 10 bases between the germline ends. Germline loops: CDR1 WSHSY, CDR2 SAAADI. The CDR3 totals 13 residues. CDR3 loop: CASSLGAAGELFF. DNA for the CDR3: TGCGCCAGCAGTCTGGGGGCGGCCGGGGAGCTGTTTTTT.

J is TRBJ2-1 and V is TRBV11-3, with 12 bases fitting TRBD2. The germline V gene encodes CDR1 SGHNT and CDR2 YENEEA. The CDR3 loop spans 20 amino acids. The V gene end was trimmed by 5 bases and the J gene end by 0 bases; junction bases not matched to a gene: 14. The DNA of the CDR3 is TGTGCCAGCAGCCCAGAGAGGACTAGCGGGGATTCGAGCTCCTACAATGAGCAGTTCTTC. Its translation is CASSPERTSGDSSSYNEQFF.

This chain joins TRBV27 and TRBJ1-5; the match to TRBD1 covers 10 bases. CDR1 is MNHEY, CDR2 SMNVEV, per germline (reference sequence). This CDR3 is built from 17 residues. The V segment lost 5 bases and the J segment 6 bases; nucleotides outside the gene matches: 13. The DNA for the CDR3 is TGTGCCAGCAGTCCACAACCCGGACAGGGGGTCTTTCAGCCCCAGCATTTT. Translation gives CASSPQPGQGVFQPQHF.

The V call is TRBV6-5, the J call TRBJ2-1; no clear D. The CDR3 is made up of 12 amino acids. Germline CDR1 reads MNHEY; CDR2 reads SVGAGI. V lost 7 bases, J lost 9 bases, and 13 bases lay in between. CDR3 in amino acids: CASTPRPTEQFF. The CDR3 nucleotides read TGTGCCAGCACCCCGAGGCCCACTGAGCAGTTCTTC.

Only one count was recorded for this clone. Here the CDR3 reads CASSLSGFSGNTIYF. In nucleotides, the CDR3 is TGTGCCAGCAGCTTATCCGGTTTCTCTGGAAACACCATATATTTT. The J gene is TRBJ1-3, the V gene TRBV11-3; D is uncertain. V lost 2 bases to trimming and J lost 0 bases, with 8 bases between them. The V gene's germline CDR1 is SGHNT and CDR2 YENEEA. The CDR3 is 15 amino acids.

The genes are TRBV5-1 and TRBJ2-2; no firm D call. Germline V gene lookup returns CDR1 SGHRS and CDR2 YFSETQ. This CDR3 region has 14 residues. V was trimmed by 1 base and J by 0 bases, leaving 4 bases between them. CDR3 sequence: CASSLSANTGELFF. CDR3 nucleotides: TGCGCCAGCAGCTTGTCAGCGAACACCGGGGAGCTGTTTTTT.

This clone was detected a few times. The V gene is TRBV6-4, the J gene TRBJ2-1; no clear D. Germline assignment: CDR1 MRHNA and CDR2 SNTAGT. Trimming took 0 bases from V and 10 from J, leaving 10 bases between them. The CDR3 has 13 amino acids. The CDR3 DNA reads TGTGCCAGCAGTGACTCGGAGTCAAGCGAGCAGTTCTTC. Its translation is CASSDSESSEQFF.

The chain recombines TRBV18 with TRBJ2-7; maybe TRBD2 (5 bases). CDR1 is KGHSH and CDR2 is LQKENI in the germline V gene. This CDR3 comprises 12 residues. Between the trimmed V and J ends, which lost 2 bases and 6 bases, there was a span of 8 bases. In DNA form, the CDR3 reads TGTGCCAGCTCACCAGTGGGGAGCGAGCAGTACTTC. This codes for CASSPVGSEQYF. Variable domain in full (rest from reference TRBV18 and TRBJ2-7): NAGVMQNPRHLVRRRGQEARLRCSPMKGHSHVYWYRQLPEEGLKFMVYLQKENIIDESGMPKERFSAEFPKEGPSILRIQQVVRGDSAAYFCASSPVGSEQYFGPGTRLTVT.

The chain links TRBV6-1 to TRBJ1-6; 10 positions agree with TRBD1. CDR1 is MNHNS and CDR2 is SASEGT in the germline V gene. With V trimmed by 2 bases and J by 6 bases, 13 bases remained unmatched. This CDR3 has 19 amino acids. CDR3 DNA sequence: TGTGCCAGCAGTGAATTGTTTATAGGGACAGGGGTGACTAATTCACCCCTCCACTTT. Its protein is CASSELFIGTGVTNSPLHF.

The chain combines TRBV5-4 with TRBJ1-6; D is uncertain. Germline V gene sequence: CDR1 SGHNT, CDR2 YYREEE (reference sequence). This CDR3 has 14 amino acids. Trimming cost V 4 bases and J 0 bases, with 5 bases left between them. The CDR3 sequence is CASSASSYNSPLHF. CDR3 nucleotide sequence: TGTGCCAGCAGCGCCAGCTCCTATAATTCACCCCTCCACTTT.

This clone turned up a few times. The chain uses TRBV28 and TRBJ1-4, with 10 bases lining up with TRBD1. The CDR3 runs 14 residues. Germline CDR1 MDHEN, CDR2 SYDVKM. The V and J ends lost 7 bases and 9 bases, in that order; junction bases with no gene match: 8. The CDR3 sequence is CASNPGQGQKKLFF. The CDR3 DNA sequence: TGTGCCAGCAACCCGGGACAGGGGCAGAAAAAACTGTTTTTT.